This T cell receptor beta chain was captured in a study of T-cell memory formation after mild COVID-19. Study conclusions and caveats: Later expanders leaned CD4+, whereas clones that contracted between day 15 and 85 were balanced CD4/CD8.

Germline CDR1 is SGHVS and CDR2 is FQNEAQ. Trimming cost V 5 bases and J 7 bases, with 14 bases left between them. This CDR3 spans 13 amino acids. Comments on this clonotype: Its antigen is not identified.

A single record per CDR3 protein comes from TCRdb applying MiXCR to the 5' RACE reads. Altogether about 360,000 distinct CDR3 sequences are present, approximately 15% being singletons, with the ten largest covering 22%. Sequencing used PBMCs or a T cell subset sorted from them (not recorded which). This receptor was identified in a man younger than 30 who had mild COVID-19 (a few samples of this study predate the infection). Cell type and time point are not known. The chain joins TRBV7-8 to TRBJ2-5; D is undetermined. In nucleotides, the CDR3 is TGTGCCAGCAGCCTAGGTCCCGTAAGGACCCAGTACTTC. Protein: CASSLGPVRTQYF. The full variable domain, in which reference TRBV7-8 and TRBJ2-5 provide the parts outside the CDR3, is GAGVSQSPRYKVAKRGQDVALRCDPISGHVSLFWYQQALGQGPEFLTYFQNEAQLDKSGLPSDRFFAERPEGSVSTLKIQRTQQEDSAVYLCASSLGPVRTQYFGPGTRLLVL.